These 5 T cell receptor beta chains originate from one sample sequenced in a study of cytomegalovirus exposure and HLA in healthy donors. Method: immunoSEQ multiplex PCR; TCRdb's copy keeps in-frame clones and lacks some. In the table there are some 64,000 clones, 90% to 96% of which are singletons. Sample: PBMCs. Receptors originate from a woman between 18 and 29 years old in good health and CMV-seronegative.

The V call is TRBV5-6, the J call TRBJ2-1; perhaps TRBD1 as D (6 bases). Trimming cost V 4 bases and J 10 bases, with 12 bases left between them. Germline V gene sequence: CDR1 SGHDT, CDR2 YYEEEE. This CDR3 is 12 amino acids long. The CDR3 loop reads CASSPGAREQFF. CDR3 coding DNA: TGTGCCAGCAGCCCAGGGGCCCGGGAGCAGTTCTTC.

V and J are TRBV7-2 and TRBJ2-1; 9 bases are shared with TRBD1. There are 18 residues in the CDR3. Germline trimming cut 2 bases from V and 6 bases from J; bases unmatched to any gene: 14. Germline lookup yields CDR1 SGHTA and CDR2 FQGNSA. The chain's CDR3 is CASSLYPPGDRAGNEQFF. CDR3 in DNA: TGTGCCAGCAGCTTATACCCCCCCGGGGACAGGGCGGGCAATGAGCAGTTCTTC.

The V call is TRBV9, the J call TRBJ1-1; TRBD1 aligns across 9 bases. V lost 3 bases and J lost 6; bases outside the gene matches: 15. This CDR3 contains 17 residues. The V gene's germline CDR1 is SGDLS and CDR2 YYNGEE. CDR3 protein: CASSAGVQGAQGAEAFF. In nucleotides, the CDR3 is TGTGCCAGCAGCGCCGGGGTACAGGGGGCGCAGGGCGCTGAAGCTTTCTTT.

This CDR3 reads CASWTGVSYEQYF. The CDR3 DNA reads as TGCGCCAGCTGGACAGGGGTCTCCTACGAGCAGTACTTC. The rearrangement links TRBV23-1 to TRBJ2-7; 9 bases map to TRBD1. TRBV23-1 is noted as an ORF with a role that remains uncertain. V trimming: 8 bases; J trimming: 0 bases; junction bases outside the gene matches: 2. The CDR3 is 13 amino acids.

V usage is TRBV27 and J usage is TRBJ2-7; 7 positions agree with TRBD2. Per the germline V gene, CDR1 is MNHEY and CDR2 is SMNVEV (reference sequence). This CDR3 region has 15 residues. After removal of 1 base from V and 2 bases from J, the junction contained 5 bases not matched to a gene. The CDR3 DNA is TGTGCCAGCAGTTTATTGCCTAGCGGAGCCTACGAGCAGTACTTC. Residues: CASSLLPSGAYEQYF.